This T cell receptor (beta chain) was captured by sequencing in a study of technical replicates of blood from a few donors. Profiling relied on immunoSEQ multiplex PCR, and the TCRdb table lists in-frame clones only, not all of them. The sample yields about 97,000 clones, just under 95% seen once. This CDR3 is built from 15 residues. CDR1 is LNHDA and CDR2 is SQIVND in the germline V gene (reference sequence). V was clipped by 1 base and J by 1 base, with 10 bases between them. Specimen: T cells isolated from PBMCs. The sequence was obtained from a human donor in good health. V is TRBV19 and J is TRBJ1-1; D is ambiguous. The DNA of the CDR3 is TGTGCCAGTAGTATAGGGCCCCGGGGGAACACTGAAGCTTTCTTT. Amino acids: CASSIGPRGNTEAFF.